One sample yielded the 30 T cell receptor beta chains listed below, sequenced in a study of cytomegalovirus exposure and HLA in healthy donors. Primers: 60 Vbeta forward and 13 Jbeta reverse. Assay: immunoSEQ multiplex PCR; the TCRdb copy retains only in-frame clones and omits some. The sample holds roughly 200,000 clones, more than 65% seen once. Material for sequencing was PBMCs. Receptor source: a woman in her fifties or sixties in good health and CMV-seronegative.

This CDR3 reads CASSLGSTVQETQYF. CDR3 sequence (DNA): TGTGCCAGCAGCTTAGGGTCCACGGTCCAAGAGACCCAGTACTTC. The chain combines TRBV7-2 with TRBJ2-5; D is undetermined. V shed 1 base and J shed 1 base, with 10 bases lying between them. The germline V gene encodes CDR1 SGHTA and CDR2 FQGNSA. The CDR3 totals 15 residues.

The chain joins TRBV6-6 to TRBJ2-7; 7 bases match TRBD1. V trimming: 5 bases; J trimming: 0 bases; junction bases outside the gene matches: 7. In germline, CDR1 is MNHNY, CDR2 SVGAGI (reference sequence). The CDR3 totals 15 residues. The CDR3 here is CASSRDRGPSYEQYF. The DNA for the CDR3 is TGTGCCAGCAGTAGAGATAGGGGGCCCTCCTACGAGCAGTACTTC.

J is TRBJ2-7 and V is TRBV7-2; D is perhaps TRBD1 (6 bases). V was trimmed by 2 bases and J by 3 bases, leaving 11 bases between them. The CDR3 is 14 residues long. Germline V gene lookup returns CDR1 SGHTA and CDR2 FQGNSA. CDR3 sequence reads: CASSLTTGFYEQYF. The CDR3, as DNA: TGTGCCAGCAGCTTAACAACAGGGTTCTACGAGCAGTACTTC.

The J gene is TRBJ1-2, the V gene TRBV10-3, with 10 bases aligning to TRBD1. The junction had 6 bases not matched to a gene; V was cut back by 3 bases and J by 8 bases. Germline V gene sequence: CDR1 ENHRY, CDR2 SYGVKD. CDR3 length equals 14 residues. The CDR3, as DNA: TGTGCCATCAGTGACCCCGGGACAGGGGAAGGCTACACCTTC. Protein product: CAISDPGTGEGYTF.

In its sample, this clone was seen a few times. The V call is TRBV21-1, the J call TRBJ2-1; the table's D gene call, TRBD2, was not cross checked with the DNA. TRBV21-1 is marked as a pseudogene. The CDR3 spans 18 residues. Written as DNA, the CDR3 is TGTGCCAGCAGTCAGACTAGCGGGAAGAAGGGTGGTTCAAATGAGCAGTTCTTC. It specifies CASSQTSGKKGGSNEQFF.

The rearrangement links TRBV30 to TRBJ2-5; D is ambiguous. The CDR3 covers 14 residues. The V gene lost 4 bases and the J gene lost 9 bases, with 21 bases spanning the gap. CDR1 GTSNPN and CDR2 SVGIG come from the germline V gene (reference sequence). The CDR3 is CAWNPQFGRVAQYF. The CDR3 bases are TGTGCCTGGAATCCTCAGTTTGGGCGCGTGGCCCAGTACTTC. The variable domain in full, completed from reference TRBV30 and TRBJ2-5, reads SQTIHQWPATLVQPVGSPLSLECTVEGTSNPNLYWYRQAAGRGLQLLFYSVGIGQISSEVPQNLSASRPQDRQFILSSKKLLLSDSGFYLCAWNPQFGRVAQYFGPGTRLLVL.

The CDR3 DNA is TGTGCCAGCAGCTCTCCCTCCCGGGGGGGGACCGGGGAGCTGTTTTTT. Translating it yields CASSSPSRGGTGELFF. The chain carries TRBV11-1 and TRBJ2-2, with 8 nucleotides matching TRBD2. After removal of 4 bases from V and 5 bases from J, the junction contained 9 bases not matched to a gene. The CDR3 length is 16 residues. Per germline, CDR1 SGHAT and CDR2 FQDESV (reference sequence).

The chain has TRBV19 and TRBJ2-1; TRBD1 is a possible D gene (5 bases). Germline CDR1 and CDR2: LNHDA and SQIVND (reference sequence). Trimming took 7 bases from V and 0 from J, leaving 10 bases between them. The CDR3 runs 14 residues. The CDR3 DNA reads TGTGCCAGTAAACCCGACAGCTCCTACAATGAGCAGTTCTTC. Amino acids: CASKPDSSYNEQFF. Complete variable domain (other parts from reference TRBV19 and TRBJ2-1): DGGITQSPKYLFRKEGQNVTLSCEQNLNHDAMYWYRQDPGQGLRLIYYSQIVNDFQKGDIAEGYSVSREKKESFPLTVTSAQKNPTAFYLCASKPDSSYNEQFFGPGTRLTVL.

The chain carries TRBV5-1 and TRBJ1-1; no reliable D call. Between the trimmed V and J ends, which lost 2 bases and 7 bases, there was a span of 12 bases. The CDR3 has 13 residues. Per germline, CDR1 SGHRS and CDR2 YFSETQ. The chain's CDR3 is CASSFRTSDEAFF. In DNA form, the CDR3 reads TGCGCCAGCAGCTTTCGGACTTCCGATGAAGCTTTCTTT. The full variable domain, in which reference TRBV5-1 and TRBJ1-1 provide the parts outside the CDR3, is KAGVTQTPRYLIKTRGQQVTLSCSPISGHRSVSWYQQTPGQGLQFLFEYFSETQRNKGNFPGRFSGRQFSNSRSEMNVSTLELGDSALYLCASSFRTSDEAFFGQGTRLTVV.

J is TRBJ2-3 and V is TRBV7-2; TRBD2 matches at 8 bases. The length of the CDR3 is 18 residues. Germline-derived CDR1 and CDR2 are SGHTA and FQGNSA. V dropped 1 base and J dropped 6; count of bases not matched to a gene: 15. DNA of the CDR3: TGTGCCAGCAGCTTAGAAGGCTTTGACGGGGGGGCGTGGGATACGCAGTATTTT. Amino acids: CASSLEGFDGGAWDTQYF.

V gene TRBV9 combines with J gene TRBJ2-7; 7 nucleotides match TRBD2. With V trimmed by 3 bases and J by 0 bases, 3 bases remained unmatched. The germline V gene has CDR1 SGDLS and CDR2 YYNGEE. CDR3 length equals 14 residues. The CDR3 here is CASSESGASYEQYF. The CDR3 region has the DNA TGTGCCAGCAGCGAGAGCGGGGCCTCCTACGAGCAGTACTTC.

The chain has TRBV29-1 and TRBJ2-2; TRBD2 agrees at 7 bases. The V gene's germline CDR1 is SQVTM and CDR2 ANQGSEA. The CDR3 is 15 amino acids. Trimming at V came to 6 bases and at J to 2 bases, leaving 9 bases not matched to a gene. CDR3 nucleotides: TGCAGCGTCGGCCGGGGACTATCTAACACCGGGGAGCTGTTTTTT. Translated: CSVGRGLSNTGELFF.

The rearrangement links TRBV27 to TRBJ2-5; TRBD2 aligns across 11 bases. The CDR3 has 15 amino acids. Germline CDR1 MNHEY, CDR2 SMNVEV (reference sequence). With 5 bases clipped from V and 11 bases from J, the junction kept 13 bases outside the gene matches. The CDR3 reads CASSGLTSGTLEQYF. CDR3 in DNA: TGTGCCAGCAGTGGCTTGACTAGCGGGACGTTAGAGCAGTACTTC.

J is TRBJ2-7 and V is TRBV19; 8 bases align to TRBD1. V lost 3 bases to trimming and J lost 2 bases; unmatched junction nucleotides: 3. The CDR3 runs 14 residues. Germline V gene data show CDR1 as LNHDA and CDR2 as SQIVND (reference sequence). The CDR3 protein is CASSMTGETYEQYF. The CDR3 DNA sequence: TGTGCCAGTAGTATGACAGGGGAGACCTACGAGCAGTACTTC.

The V call is TRBV25-1, the J call TRBJ2-5; 10 bases line up with TRBD1. V shed 2 bases, J shed 7 bases, and the junction held 7 bases outside the gene matches. Germline assignment: CDR1 MGHDK and CDR2 SYGVNS. This CDR3 spans 15 amino acids. CDR3 amino acids: CASSEPRTGGVTQYF. The CDR3 DNA is TGTGCCAGCAGTGAACCGAGGACAGGGGGAGTGACCCAGTACTTC. Full variable domain (rest looked up from reference TRBV25-1 and TRBJ2-5): EADIYQTPRYLVIGTGKKITLECSQTMGHDKMYWYQQDPGMELHLIHYSYGVNSTEKGDLSSESTVSRIRTEHFPLTLESARPSHTSQYLCASSEPRTGGVTQYFGPGTRLLVL.

This clone came up a few times. This sequence joins TRBV11-2 and TRBJ1-2; 7 bases align to TRBD1. This CDR3 region has 14 residues. Germline trimming cut 5 bases from V and 4 bases from J; bases unmatched to any gene: 7. CDR1 is SGHAT, CDR2 FQNNGV, per germline. CDR3 sequence: CASSNLGGVYGYTF. Written as DNA, the CDR3 is TGTGCCAGCAGCAACCTAGGGGGCGTCTATGGCTACACCTTC.

The chain uses TRBV11-2 and TRBJ2-3; 8 bases match TRBD2. This CDR3 contains 15 residues. J gave up 5 bases and V 0 bases, and 4 bases lay outside the gene matches. Germline-derived CDR1 and CDR2 are SGHAT and FQNNGV. In DNA, the CDR3 is TGTGCCAGCAGCTTAGACGGGGGGGCCGTAGATACGCAGTATTTT. Its protein is CASSLDGGAVDTQYF.

DNA of the CDR3: TGTGCCAGCAGCTTAGGCCCAACGCGCTCCTACAATGAGCAGTTCTTC. Residues: CASSLGPTRSYNEQFF. The V gene is TRBV7-2, the J gene TRBJ2-1; the D is unclear. Germline V gives CDR1 SGHTA, CDR2 FQGNSA. The CDR3 has 16 amino acids. V was shortened by 1 base and J by 0 bases, with 10 bases between the two germline ends.

For the CDR3, the DNA is TGTGCCAGCAGCTTTCCGACAGCCGAATCATCCTACGAGCAGTACTTC. The encoded protein is CASSFPTAESSYEQYF. The chain uses TRBV7-9 and TRBJ2-7; a possible D gene is TRBD1 (5 bases). V was cut by 3 bases and J by 1 base, with 16 bases left in between. CDR3 length: 16 amino acids. CDR1 is SEHNR, CDR2 FQNEAQ, per germline (reference sequence).

This clone was seen a few times. The V and J genes are TRBV7-9 and TRBJ2-7, with D unclear. V lost 5 bases, J lost 2 bases, and 13 bases lay in between. The CDR3 is 14 residues long. Germline V gene sequence: CDR1 SEHNR, CDR2 FQNEAQ (reference sequence). The CDR3 region is CASSPGLGPYEQYF. For the CDR3, the DNA is TGTGCCAGCAGCCCTGGTCTAGGTCCCTACGAGCAGTACTTC.

CDR3 nucleotide sequence: TGTGCCAGCAGCCCGGCGGACAGGGTCGGTGAGACCCAGTACTTC. Amino acids: CASSPADRVGETQYF. J is TRBJ2-5 and V is TRBV5-4; TRBD1 matches at 8 bases. CDR3 length: 15 residues. The ends lost 4 bases at V and 5 bases at J; junction bases unmatched: 10. CDR1 and CDR2 (germline): SGHNT, YYREEE (reference sequence).

This chain joins TRBV5-1 and TRBJ1-4; D unclear. The CDR3 consists of 12 residues. Germline loops: CDR1 SGHRS, CDR2 YFSETQ. Trimming left V 4 bases short and J 12 bases short, with 13 bases between. For the CDR3, the DNA is TGCGCCAGCAGCATAGAGATCGGGGAACTGTTTTTT. Its protein is CASSIEIGELFF.

In DNA form, the CDR3 reads TGTGCCATCAGTGTACAGAGGGAGCGGGGGAACACTGAAGCTTTCTTT. Its translation: CAISVQRERGNTEAFF. The chain links TRBV10-3 to TRBJ1-1; D unclear. V was trimmed by 4 bases and J by 1 base, leaving 16 bases between them. The CDR3 spans 16 residues. The germline gives CDR1 ENHRY, CDR2 SYGVKD.

This chain connects TRBV4-1 to TRBJ2-5, with 10 nucleotides matching TRBD2. The CDR3 is made up of 14 amino acids. Germline V CDR1 and CDR2: MGHRA, YSYEKL. Losses at the gene ends were 5 bases for V and 5 bases for J; bases not matched to a gene: 5. In nucleotides, the CDR3 is TGCGCCAGCAGCATGGGACTAGCGAGGGAGACCCAGTACTTC. Protein product: CASSMGLARETQYF.

The rearrangement links TRBV28 to TRBJ1-2, with TRBD1 identical over 7 bases. V was clipped by 6 bases and J by 5 bases; unmatched bases: 6. The germline V gene has CDR1 MDHEN and CDR2 SYDVKM. The length of the CDR3 is 13 residues. As DNA, the CDR3 is TGTGCCAGCAGAGGGGACAGCGTTTATGGCTACACCTTC. Translated, it gives CASRGDSVYGYTF.

This chain connects TRBV7-9 to TRBJ1-4; D not certain. Deletions cut 1 base from V and 6 bases from J, with 15 bases between. The CDR3 loop spans 16 amino acids. CDR1 is SEHNR, CDR2 FQNEAQ, per germline (reference sequence). The CDR3, as DNA: TGTGCCAGCAGCTTAGGAGGTGGCAGATGGGATGAAAAACTGTTTTTT. It specifies CASSLGGGRWDEKLFF.

A single count supports this clone. The V and J genes are TRBV7-9 and TRBJ2-1, with 8 bases identical to TRBD2. V shed 3 bases, J shed 7 bases, and the junction held 5 bases outside the gene matches. The CDR3 is 14 residues long. Germline CDR1 is SEHNR and CDR2 is FQNEAQ (reference sequence). The CDR3 is CASSFLAGSNEQFF. CDR3 nucleotide sequence: TGTGCCAGCAGCTTTTTAGCGGGGTCAAATGAGCAGTTCTTC.

The rearrangement uses TRBV6-1 and TRBJ2-7, with 13 positions matching TRBD2. Trimming took 9 bases from V and 6 from J; bases not matched to a gene: 11. CDR1 MNHNS and CDR2 SASEGT come from the germline V gene. The CDR3 has 15 amino acids. CDR3 sequence (DNA): TGTGCCAGTCCCCGGACTAGCGGGAGTGTCGGCGAGCAGTACTTC. Its translation: CASPRTSGSVGEQYF.

The V gene is TRBV28, the J gene TRBJ2-7, with 9 bases matching TRBD1. CDR3 length equals 13 residues. The germline V gene has CDR1 MDHEN and CDR2 SYDVKM. Trimming at V came to 6 bases and at J to 5 bases, leaving 5 bases not matched to a gene. Here the CDR3 reads CASSTGGYHEQYF. CDR3 bases: TGTGCCAGCAGCACAGGGGGCTACCACGAGCAGTACTTC.

The gene calls are TRBV6-6 and TRBJ2-5; 8 nucleotides match TRBD1. Germline values: CDR1 MNHNY, CDR2 SVGAGI (reference sequence). V dropped 0 bases and J dropped 5; count of bases not matched to a gene: 8. This CDR3 has 16 residues. The CDR3 region has the DNA TGTGCCAGCAGTTACTCGGACAGGGCCTTGAGTGAGACCCAGTACTTC. Its protein is CASSYSDRALSETQYF.